The 23 T cell receptor beta chains in this list originate from one sample, sequenced in a study of patients and donors after allogeneic stem cell transplantation. Using its own MiXCR run on the RT-PCR reads, TCRdb lists one record per CDR3 protein. The data contain under 170,000 distinct CDR3 sequences, 30% to 45% of them singletons. Sequencing input: blood, either unsorted or a sorted T cell fraction (not recorded which). These receptors came from a human donor who was either an allogeneic HSCT recipient or a stem cell or donor lymphocyte infusion donor (not recorded which). It is not recorded whose cells these are; they may come from a transplant donor.

The chain couples TRBV6-5 to TRBJ2-5, with 10 bases aligning to TRBD2. Looked up from germline, CDR1 is MNHEY and CDR2 is SVGAGI. CDR3 length equals 16 residues. Trimming at V came to 5 bases and at J to 0 bases, leaving 6 bases not matched to a gene. CDR3 sequence (DNA): TGTGCCAGCAGTCCCACCCTAGCGGGGGACCAAGAGACCCAGTACTTC. Its translation is CASSPTLAGDQETQYF.

This clonotype was recorded a few times. V usage is TRBV5-1 and J usage is TRBJ1-2; 8 bases align to TRBD1. CDR1 SGHRS and CDR2 YFSETQ come from the germline V gene. The CDR3 sequence is 15 residues long. The J segment lost 6 bases and the V segment lost 6 bases, leaving 13 bases of the junction unmatched. The CDR3 DNA reads as TGCGCCAGCACCCTCACCGGGACAGGAATGGATGGCTACACCTTC. Protein sequence: CASTLTGTGMDGYTF.

Only a few counts were recorded for this clonotype. The rearrangement joins TRBV30 to TRBJ2-5; D is unclear. Germline values: CDR1 GTSNPN, CDR2 SVGIG (reference sequence). Trimming removed 0 bases at V and 5 bases at J, with 10 bases between. The CDR3 runs to 13 residues. DNA for the CDR3: TGTGCCTGGAGTGTTCGAATGGCGGAGACCCAGTACTTC. Translating it yields CAWSVRMAETQYF.

The chain couples TRBV12-3 or TRBV12-4 to TRBJ1-1; 9 bases agree with TRBD1. J gave up 4 bases and V 5 bases, and 5 bases lay outside the gene matches. There are 14 residues in the CDR3. The CDR3 sequence: CASSAGTGITEAFF. The CDR3 bases are TGTGCCAGCAGTGCAGGGACAGGGATCACTGAAGCTTTCTTT.

This clonotype turned up a few times. The chain uses TRBV9 and TRBJ2-4; D may be TRBD1 or TRBD2 (5 bases each). From germline, CDR1 is SGDLS and CDR2 YYNGEE. The CDR3 extends over 17 amino acids. V gave up 3 bases and J gave up 0 bases, with 16 bases separating them. The CDR3 loop reads CASSAPRLGEAKNIQYF. The CDR3, as DNA: TGTGCCAGCAGCGCCCCCCGTTTGGGGGAAGCCAAAAACATTCAGTACTTC. The full variable domain, completed using reference TRBV9 and TRBJ2-4, is DSGVTQTPKHLITATGQRVTLRCSPRSGDLSVYWYQQSLDQGLQFLIQYYNGEERAKGNILERFSAQQFPDLHSELNLSSLELGDSALYFCASSAPRLGEAKNIQYFGAGTRLSVL.

This clonotype showed up just a few times. The chain carries TRBV20-1 and TRBJ1-4; 8 bases agree with TRBD1. Germline lookup yields CDR1 DFQATT and CDR2 SNEGSKA (reference sequence). V lost 0 bases to trimming and J lost 10 bases; unmatched junction nucleotides: 16. CDR3 length equals 17 residues. For the CDR3, the DNA is TGCAGTGCTAGAGATAAGGTTGGTGGGACAGGTGGTGCAAAACTGTTTTTT. It is translated as CSARDKVGGTGGAKLFF.

V is TRBV5-1 and J is TRBJ2-1, with D possibly matching TRBD2 (6 bases). V was pared by 0 bases and J by 7 bases, with 11 bases between. The CDR3 has 14 amino acids. Germline CDR1 is SGHRS and CDR2 is YFSETQ. CDR3 residues: CASSLDAGRNEQFF. DNA for the CDR3: TGCGCCAGCAGCTTGGATGCGGGGAGGAATGAGCAGTTCTTC.

This clonotype has a handful of counts. This chain connects TRBV27 to TRBJ1-2; the match to TRBD1 covers 9 bases. The CDR3 sequence is 12 residues long. The germline V gene encodes CDR1 MNHEY and CDR2 SMNVEV (reference sequence). V shed 8 bases, J shed 5 bases, and the junction held 3 bases outside the gene matches. The CDR3 bases are TGTGCCAGCTCGGGACAGGGATATGGCTACACCTTC. It is translated as CASSGQGYGYTF.

This sequence joins TRBV11-2 and TRBJ1-1, with D unresolved. V gave up 5 bases and J gave up 2 bases, with 9 bases separating them. Germline assignment: CDR1 SGHAT and CDR2 FQNNGV. This CDR3 is 13 amino acids long. CDR3 DNA sequence: TGTGCCAGCAGCGCGAAGAGAAACACTGAAGCTTTCTTT. Translation: CASSAKRNTEAFF.

This chain links TRBV15 with TRBJ1-6; D uncertain. Per the germline V gene, CDR1 is LNHNV and CDR2 is YYDKDF (reference sequence). Trimming took off 8 bases at V and 11 bases at J, with 19 bases between the two ends. The CDR3 loop spans 14 amino acids. In DNA, the CDR3 is TGTGCCACCTCGTTGAGGGTAGGGCCCCCACCCCTCCACTTT. Translated: CATSLRVGPPPLHF.

The chain has TRBV3-1 and TRBJ1-2, with a possible D match to TRBD1 (5 bases). Germline values: CDR1 LGHDT, CDR2 YNNKEL (reference sequence). Trimming left V 5 bases short and J 5 bases short, with 12 bases between. This CDR3 is built from 13 residues. CDR3: CASSGHRPYGYTF. The CDR3 coding sequence is TGTGCCAGCAGCGGGCACAGGCCGTATGGCTACACCTTC.

The chain combines TRBV11-2 with TRBJ1-2; D is possibly TRBD1 (5 bases). This CDR3 is built from 15 residues. Germline assignment: CDR1 SGHAT and CDR2 FQNNGV. The ends were cut back, 6 bases at V and 5 bases at J, with 19 bases in the middle. CDR3 DNA sequence: TGTGCCAGCAGGTCTTTTCGGGACCAACCTTATGGCTACACCTTC. Translated, it gives CASRSFRDQPYGYTF.

This clonotype was counted only a few times. The chain couples TRBV4-1 to TRBJ1-1, with D unresolved. Germline V lookup: CDR1 MGHRA, CDR2 YSYEKL. V lost 0 bases and J lost 8, with 10 bases in between. There are 13 residues in the CDR3. Here the CDR3 reads CASSQDWTSEAFF. The CDR3, as DNA: TGCGCCAGCAGCCAAGATTGGACCTCCGAAGCTTTCTTT.

The rearrangement links TRBV6-5 to TRBJ1-6; no clear D. The CDR3 sequence is 17 residues long. V was shortened by 1 base and J by 0 bases, with 10 bases between the two germline ends. CDR1 is MNHEY and CDR2 is SVGAGI in the germline V gene. The CDR3 DNA sequence: TGTGCCAGCAGTTACTTGGCGGGGAGCTCCTATAATTCACCCCTCCACTTT. Protein product: CASSYLAGSSYNSPLHF.

V gene TRBV27 combines with J gene TRBJ2-5, with D possibly matching TRBD2 (6 bases). The CDR3 has 17 amino acids. Trimming pared 5 bases from V and 2 bases from J, leaving 21 bases between. The V gene's germline CDR1 is MNHEY and CDR2 SMNVEV (reference sequence). The CDR3 region has the DNA TGTGCCAGCAGTCCTCGGGACTCCCCTTACGCACAAGAGACCCAGTACTTC. Protein sequence: CASSPRDSPYAQETQYF.

The J gene is TRBJ2-6, the V gene TRBV29-1, with D unresolved. Germline lookup yields CDR1 SQVTM and CDR2 ANQGSEA. The length of the CDR3 is 13 residues. V was cut by 7 bases and J by 0 bases, with 7 bases left in between. The CDR3 nucleotides are TGCAGCGGAATTAGCTCTGGGGCCAACGTCCTGACTTTC. Its translation: CSGISSGANVLTF.

This chain connects TRBV20-1 to TRBJ1-1, with D hard to call. The CDR3 is 14 residues long. V dropped 4 bases and J dropped 5 bases, with 17 bases sitting between them. Germline assignment: CDR1 DFQATT and CDR2 SNEGSKA (reference sequence). The CDR3 sequence is CSANEGSFWTEAFF. CDR3 nucleotide sequence: TGCAGTGCTAACGAGGGAAGTTTTTGGACTGAAGCTTTCTTT.

The chain uses TRBV3-1 and TRBJ1-5; no firm D call. V lost 3 bases, J lost 0 bases, and 15 bases lay in between. The CDR3 sequence is 17 residues long. CDR1 is LGHDT, CDR2 YNNKEL, per germline (reference sequence). CDR3 nucleotide sequence: TGTGCCAGCAGCCATACCAGGCGGGGAGATAGCAATCAGCCCCAGCATTTT. It translates to CASSHTRRGDSNQPQHF.

This clonotype was seen only a few times. CDR3 loop: CASSLTVAYTEAFF. CDR3 nucleotide sequence: TGTGCCAGCAGTTTGACAGTAGCGTACACTGAAGCTTTCTTT. The chain links TRBV12-3 or TRBV12-4 to TRBJ1-1, with TRBD1 as a possible D gene (5 bases). V lost 3 bases and J 3 bases, leaving 11 bases between the germline ends. The CDR3 extends over 14 amino acids.

This chain uses TRBV28 with TRBJ1-2; TRBD1 matches at 8 bases. Germline V lookup: CDR1 MDHEN, CDR2 SYDVKM. V shed 2 bases and J 6 bases; nucleotides not matched to a gene: 8. The length of the CDR3 is 15 residues. The CDR3 nucleotides read TGTGCCAGCAGTTTAGTCGGACAGGGATACGATGGCTACACCTTC. Its protein is CASSLVGQGYDGYTF.

This clonotype was recorded only once. The chain has TRBV5-1 and TRBJ1-4, with 7 positions matching TRBD1. The CDR3 totals 16 residues. Germline V gene sequence: CDR1 SGHRS, CDR2 YFSETQ. With V trimmed by 0 bases and J by 4 bases, 6 bases remained unmatched. The CDR3 region has the DNA TGCGCCAGCAGCTTGGACACCGGGACAGTTAATGAAAAACTGTTTTTT. Residues: CASSLDTGTVNEKLFF.

The chain couples TRBV9 to TRBJ2-1, with 7 bases lining up with TRBD1. The J segment lost 8 bases and the V segment lost 5 bases, leaving 13 bases of the junction unmatched. CDR1 and CDR2 from the germline V gene are SGDLS and YYNGEE. The CDR3 contains 15 residues. The CDR3 spells CASSAPGGSVDEQFF. DNA for the CDR3: TGTGCCAGCAGTGCCCCAGGGGGTTCGGTCGATGAGCAGTTCTTC.

The chain recombines TRBV20-1 with TRBJ1-1; D is undetermined. Trimming removed 3 bases at V and 3 bases at J, with 17 bases between. CDR1 and CDR2 (germline): DFQATT, SNEGSKA (reference sequence). This CDR3 spans 15 amino acids. CDR3 amino acids: CSASEFGSFYTEAFF. CDR3 DNA sequence: TGCAGTGCTAGCGAATTCGGCTCTTTTTACACTGAAGCTTTCTTT.